Below, 31 T cell receptor beta chains from the same sample are listed, as sequenced in a study of T cells in Graves' hyperthyroidism and ophthalmopathy. Using RNA transcripts as the source, TCR beta CDR3 regions were amplified. HTBI primers were used for first-round RT-PCR of the TCR CDR3. TCRdb redid the calling of the multiplex PCR reads with MiXCR, one entry per CDR3 protein. The data show a few hundred thousand distinct CDR3 sequences, approximately 15% seen once. Material: blood. These receptors all stem from a woman aged 18-29 years with Graves' hyperthyroidism.

With regard to this clonotype: This could be a read error, since a much larger clone is one nucleotide away. The J gene is TRBJ2-1, the V gene TRBV14; D not certain. The J call could be wrong; TRBJ2-7 is a better fit for the DNA end. Per the germline V gene, CDR1 is SGHDN and CDR2 is FVKESK. The CDR3 is 15 amino acids. For the CDR3, the DNA is TGTGCCAGCAGCCCGAGTCGGAGTCCCTACAATGAGCAGTACTTC. This translates into CASSPSRSPYNEQYF.

The rearrangement links TRBV12-3 or TRBV12-4 to TRBJ2-1; unclear D gene. The V end lost 0 bases, the J end lost 0 bases, and 12 bases lay between the germline ends. This CDR3 comprises 17 residues. For the CDR3, the DNA is TGTGCCAGCAGTTTAGCGCTTCGAATTAGCTCCTACAATGAGCAGTTCTTC. Its translation: CASSLALRISSYNEQFF.

This clonotype was counted between two and nine times. This sequence joins TRBV6-2 or TRBV6-3 and TRBJ2-1, with 9 bases identical to TRBD2. The CDR3 has 17 amino acids. V lost 0 bases, J lost 7 bases, and 10 bases stayed unmatched. Germline V gene lookup returns CDR1 MNHEY and CDR2 SVGEGT. CDR3 loop: CASSYSRNSGSGNEQFF. Written as DNA, the CDR3 is TGTGCCAGCAGTTACTCGAGAAATAGCGGGAGTGGTAATGAGCAGTTCTTC.

This clonotype has only a few counts. V gene TRBV5-1 combines with J gene TRBJ2-3; D gene unclear. The germline V gene has CDR1 SGHRS and CDR2 YFSETQ. This CDR3 has 14 amino acids. Between the trimmed V and J ends, which lost 5 bases and 4 bases, there was a span of 14 bases. The CDR3 DNA follows: TGCGCCAGCAGTTCTATAGTGGGATCAGATACGCAGTATTTT. Protein: CASSSIVGSDTQYF.

The rearrangement links TRBV30 to TRBJ2-1; no clear D gene. Germline V CDR1 and CDR2: GTSNPN, SVGIG (reference sequence). V lost 7 bases and J lost 4, with 8 bases in between. This CDR3 has 11 residues. As DNA, the CDR3 is TGTGCCTTACGGCTTTACAATGAGCAGTTCTTC. It translates to CALRLYNEQFF.

This clonotype has at least ten counts. The chain recombines TRBV5-1 with TRBJ2-1; 8 positions agree with TRBD1. Losses at the gene ends were 4 bases for V and 4 bases for J; bases not matched to a gene: 10. Per germline, CDR1 SGHRS and CDR2 YFSETQ. The CDR3 runs 16 residues. The CDR3 here is CASSRSQGVLYNEQFF. The CDR3, as DNA: TGCGCCAGCAGCCGGTCACAGGGGGTACTATACAATGAGCAGTTCTTC.

The sample holds many counts of this clonotype. The V and J genes are TRBV2 and TRBJ1-2, with D possibly TRBD1 on 6 matching bases. This CDR3 comprises 14 residues. Trimming took 6 bases from V and 0 from J, leaving 11 bases between them. The germline gives CDR1 SNHLY, CDR2 FYNNEI. CDR3 sequence (DNA): TGTGCCAGCAGATGGGACAACTCTAACTATGGCTACACCTTC. Translated: CASRWDNSNYGYTF.

This clonotype was observed many times. This chain uses TRBV5-1 with TRBJ2-3; 7 nucleotides align to TRBD2. CDR1 and CDR2 from the germline V gene are SGHRS and YFSETQ. Unmatched junction bases numbered 10, after V lost 4 bases and J lost 2 bases. CDR3 length: 16 amino acids. The CDR3 protein is CASSPGASGFTDTQYF. The CDR3 nucleotides are TGCGCCAGCAGCCCCGGCGCTAGCGGATTCACAGATACGCAGTATTTT.

This clonotype has ten or more counts. The rearrangement uses TRBV3-1 and TRBJ2-4, with a tentative D call TRBD1 (6 bases). CDR1 is LGHDT and CDR2 is YNNKEL in the germline V gene (reference sequence). V lost 6 bases and J lost 0, with 9 bases in between. The CDR3 runs to 14 residues. The CDR3 here is CASSTGLAKNIQYF. CDR3 in DNA: TGTGCCAGCAGTACAGGGTTAGCCAAAAACATTCAGTACTTC.

This clonotype was detected ten times or more. The chain couples TRBV30 to TRBJ1-4; the D gene is possibly TRBD1 (6 bases). The CDR3 extends over 14 amino acids. Trimming cost V 4 bases and J 1 base, with 10 bases left between them. The V gene's germline CDR1 is GTSNPN and CDR2 SVGIG (reference sequence). In DNA form, the CDR3 reads TGTGCCTGGAATCTCAGGGGAACTAATGAAAAACTGTTTTTT. Encoded protein: CAWNLRGTNEKLFF.

Comments on this clonotype: One junction end disagrees with the germline gene, perhaps due to a read error. The genes are TRBV27 and TRBJ2-2; tentatively, D is TRBD1 (6 bases). Germline V gene lookup returns CDR1 MNHEY and CDR2 SMNVEV (reference sequence). The CDR3 is 14 residues long. The CDR3 nucleotides read TGTGCCAGCAGTTGGGACGGGGACACCGGGAAGCTGTTTTTT. It codes for CASSWDGDTGKLFF.

This clonotype was observed many times. This chain connects TRBV6-7 to TRBJ2-1, with 9 nucleotides matching TRBD2. TRBV6-7 is an ORF, with its function uncertain. This CDR3 region has 15 residues. The ends lost 2 bases at V and 6 bases at J; junction bases unmatched: 5. For the CDR3, the DNA is TGTGCCAGCAGTTACAGTGGACTAGCGCTCAATGAGCAGTTCTTC. Translated: CASSYSGLALNEQFF.

About this clonotype itself: A clone one base away is much larger, so this may be a read error. The V and J genes are TRBV5-1 and TRBJ2-7; D may be TRBD1 or TRBD2 (5 bases each). V dropped 4 bases and J dropped 2 bases, with 19 bases sitting between them. CDR1 is SGHRS, CDR2 YFSETQ, per germline. CDR3 length equals 16 residues. The chain's CDR3 is CASSPMMGRGPYEQYV. CDR3 DNA: TGCGCCAGCAGCCCGATGATGGGACGGGGACCCTACGAGCAGTACGTC.

This clonotype was observed at least ten times. The chain joins TRBV2 to TRBJ2-7, with TRBD1 matching 7 bases. The length of the CDR3 is 14 residues. The germline CDR1 and CDR2 sequences are SNHLY and FYNNEI. The V gene end was trimmed by 5 bases and the J gene end by 0 bases; junction bases not matched to a gene: 4. The CDR3 region has the DNA TGTGCCAGCAGTACAGGGGCAAGCTCCTACGAGCAGTACTTC. Amino acids: CASSTGASSYEQYF.

The J gene is TRBJ1-2, the V gene TRBV6-1; a weak D match, TRBD1 (6 bases). The V gene lost 3 bases and the J gene lost 7 bases, with 12 bases spanning the gap. This CDR3 has 13 residues. Looked up from germline, CDR1 is MNHNS and CDR2 is SASEGT. CDR3 in amino acids: CASSDPGAIGYTF. CDR3 nucleotide sequence: TGTGCCAGCAGTGACCCAGGGGCGATTGGCTACACCTTC.

This clonotype was picked up a small number of times. The chain uses TRBV20-1 and TRBJ2-3, with 13 bases fitting TRBD2. This CDR3 region has 18 residues. V lost 3 bases and J lost 6; bases outside the gene matches: 15. The V gene's germline CDR1 is DFQATT and CDR2 SNEGSKA (reference sequence). In nucleotides, the CDR3 is TGCAGTGCTAGCGGAACTAGCGGGAGGGCCCTAGTTCCTGATACGCAGTATTTT. Protein: CSASGTSGRALVPDTQYF.

V gene TRBV19 combines with J gene TRBJ1-1; TRBD1 is a possible D gene (6 bases). Germline V gene data show CDR1 as LNHDA and CDR2 as SQIVND (reference sequence). This CDR3 has 14 residues. The germline V and J ends were trimmed by 7 bases and 1 base, with 13 bases remaining between them. CDR3 in DNA: TGTGCCAGTACTGGGGGGGGCACGAACACTGAAGCTTTCTTT. This encodes CASTGGGTNTEAFF.

This clonotype was recorded at least ten times. This rearrangement joins TRBV3-1 to TRBJ1-2; unclear D gene. There are 12 residues in the CDR3. V was trimmed by 3 bases and J by 6 bases, leaving 8 bases between them. CDR1 LGHDT and CDR2 YNNKEL come from the germline V gene (reference sequence). DNA for the CDR3: TGTGCCAGCAGCCAGGGCATAGATGGCTACACCTTC. It translates to CASSQGIDGYTF.

This clonotype was seen ten or more times. The genes are TRBV27 and TRBJ1-2, with unresolved D. Germline CDR1 and CDR2: MNHEY and SMNVEV (reference sequence). This CDR3 is 16 amino acids long. Trimming took off 0 bases at V and 7 bases at J, with 18 bases between the two ends. In DNA, the CDR3 is TGTGCCAGCAGTTTATCGATTGTCCGTGACCCAGGTGGCTACACCTTC. Translation: CASSLSIVRDPGGYTF.

This clonotype came up many times. The chain couples TRBV5-5 to TRBJ2-1; D might be TRBD2 (5 bases). The V end lost 4 bases, the J end lost 14 bases, and 16 bases lay between the germline ends. Germline V gives CDR1 SGHKS, CDR2 YYEKEE (reference sequence). CDR3 length: 12 residues. This chain's CDR3 is CASSGDLRVKFF. The CDR3 DNA sequence: TGTGCCAGCAGCGGTGACCTGAGGGTAAAGTTCTTC. Based on the CDR3 plus reference TRBV5-5 and TRBJ2-1, the full variable domain is DAGVTQSPTHLIKTRGQQVTLRCSPISGHKSVSWYQQVLGQGPQFIFQYYEKEERGRGNFPDRFSARQFPNYSSELNVNALLLGDSALYLCASSGDLRVKFFGPGTRLTVL.

A remark on this clonotype: Since the CDR3 does not end with the conserved phenylalanine or tryptophan, this likely comes from a read error. This chain joins TRBV9 and TRBJ2-3; weak D call: TRBD2 (5 bases). The CDR3 covers 14 residues. Germline V gene sequence: CDR1 SGDLS, CDR2 YYNGEE. Trimming took 4 bases from V and 0 from J, leaving 9 bases between them. CDR3: CASSSGGSTDTQYS. DNA for the CDR3: TGTGCCAGCAGCTCAGGCGGGAGCACAGATACGCAGTATTCT.

There are a few counts of this clonotype. V gene TRBV27 combines with J gene TRBJ2-1; 15 positions match TRBD2. The CDR3 has 18 residues. Trimming removed 5 bases from V and 8 bases from J; junction bases left unmatched: 13. In germline, CDR1 is MNHEY, CDR2 SMNVEV (reference sequence). CDR3 amino acids: CASSRVPGLAGGPHEQFF. The CDR3 DNA reads as TGTGCCAGCAGTCGAGTCCCGGGACTAGCGGGGGGCCCCCATGAGCAGTTCTTC.

Ten or more counts support this clonotype. J is TRBJ1-4 and V is TRBV2; maybe TRBD1 (6 bases). CDR1 and CDR2 from the germline V gene are SNHLY and FYNNEI. The CDR3 consists of 15 residues. With 3 bases removed from V and 5 bases from J, the gap between germline ends came to 13 bases. The CDR3 coding sequence is TGTGCCAGCAGTGAGTGGAACAGGGAGAATGAAAAACTGTTTTTT. Amino acids: CASSEWNRENEKLFF.

This clonotype was seen a few times. One end of the junction varies from germline; a read error may be responsible. This chain joins TRBV14 and TRBJ1-2; 10 bases map to TRBD1. Germline-derived CDR1 and CDR2 are SGHDN and FVKESK. CDR3 length equals 17 residues. CDR3 DNA sequence: TGCGCCAGCAGCCCCATCGGTTGGACAGGGGGGACCTATGGCTACACCTTC. Translated, it gives CASSPIGWTGGTYGYTF.

This clonotype came up many times. This chain uses TRBV2 with TRBJ2-7; 7 bases are a match to TRBD2. The CDR3 runs to 14 residues. Germline V lookup: CDR1 SNHLY, CDR2 FYNNEI. With 7 bases clipped from V and 7 bases from J, the junction kept 13 bases outside the gene matches. The CDR3 DNA is TGTGCCAGCACTTTGACTAGCCAGCCTGGGGAGCAGTACTTC. Its protein product is CASTLTSQPGEQYF.

This clonotype was seen only a few times. V is TRBV25-1 and J is TRBJ2-5, with 7 bases aligning to TRBD2. The CDR3 runs 15 residues. The germline V gene has CDR1 MGHDK and CDR2 SYGVNS. Trimming took 6 bases from V and 2 from J; bases not matched to a gene: 9. The DNA for the CDR3 is TGTGCCAGCAGGAGGGCGGCTAGCGGACAAGAGACCCAGTACTTC. It encodes CASRRAASGQETQYF. Full variable domain (missing parts from reference TRBV25-1 and TRBJ2-5): EADIYQTPRYLVIGTGKKITLECSQTMGHDKMYWYQQDPGMELHLIHYSYGVNSTEKGDLSSESTVSRIRTEHFPLTLESARPSHTSQYLCASRRAASGQETQYFGPGTRLLVL.

The chain links TRBV6-5 to TRBJ1-2, with TRBD1 matching 9 bases. The trim removed 2 bases at V and 7 bases at J, leaving 2 bases unmatched. Germline CDR1 and CDR2: MNHEY and SVGAGI. This CDR3 is 13 amino acids long. The DNA of the CDR3 is TGTGCCAGCAGTTACGGGACAGGGTTTGGCTACACCTTC. Amino acid sequence: CASSYGTGFGYTF.

This clonotype was counted between two and nine times. The chain couples TRBV20-1 to TRBJ2-2; 7 nucleotides align to TRBD2. Trimming took 7 bases from V and 7 from J; bases not matched to a gene: 12. The CDR3 extends over 14 amino acids. Germline CDR1 DFQATT, CDR2 SNEGSKA (reference sequence). The CDR3 loop reads CSVSSGTKGGELFF. DNA for the CDR3: TGCAGTGTGTCTAGCGGAACGAAGGGCGGGGAGCTGTTTTTT.

This clonotype was recorded many times. The chain is built from TRBV7-9 and TRBJ1-4, with a weak D call TRBD1 (5 bases). Germline values: CDR1 SEHNR, CDR2 FQNEAQ (reference sequence). V was trimmed by 5 bases and J by 5 bases, leaving 12 bases between them. The CDR3 runs 14 residues. The CDR3 bases are TGTGCCAGCAGCCCGGGACGCGTAAATGAAAAACTGTTTTTT. This codes for CASSPGRVNEKLFF. Using reference TRBV7-9 and TRBJ1-4 for the parts outside the CDR3, the full variable domain is DTGVSQNPRHKITKRGQNVTFRCDPISEHNRLYWYRQTLGQGPEFLTYFQNEAQLEKSRLLSDRFSAERPKGSFSTLEIQRTEQGDSAMYLCASSPGRVNEKLFFGSGTQLSVL.

This clonotype was detected ten times or more. The chain has TRBV6-5 and TRBJ1-4; TRBD1 might be the D (5 bases). The CDR3 covers 18 residues. V shed 0 bases and J shed 8 bases, with 22 bases lying between them. Germline V gives CDR1 MNHEY, CDR2 SVGAGI. The CDR3 bases are TGTGCCAGCAGTTACTCTCCGGGGCAAGCCATGGAACAGGAAAAACTGTTTTTT. Translating gives CASSYSPGQAMEQEKLFF.

The gene calls are TRBV6-1 and TRBJ1-1; D unresolved. CDR1 and CDR2 from the germline V gene are MNHNS and SASEGT. This CDR3 spans 14 amino acids. V was cut by 5 bases and J by 4 bases, with 14 bases left in between. CDR3 DNA: TGTGCCAGCAGTCCCCTAATGTGGGGCACTGAAGCTTTCTTT. Residues: CASSPLMWGTEAFF.